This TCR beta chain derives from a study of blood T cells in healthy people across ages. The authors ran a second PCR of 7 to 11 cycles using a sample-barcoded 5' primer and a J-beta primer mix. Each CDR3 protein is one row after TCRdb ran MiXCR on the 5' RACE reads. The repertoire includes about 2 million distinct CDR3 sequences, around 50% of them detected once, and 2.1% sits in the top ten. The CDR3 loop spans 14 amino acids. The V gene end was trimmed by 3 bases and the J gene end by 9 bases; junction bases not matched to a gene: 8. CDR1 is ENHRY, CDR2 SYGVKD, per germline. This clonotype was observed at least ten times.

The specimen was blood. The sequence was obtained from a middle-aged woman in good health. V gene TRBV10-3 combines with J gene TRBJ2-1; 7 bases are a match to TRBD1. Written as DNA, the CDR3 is TGTGCCATCAGTGAAGGACAGGCCGGCGCTGAGCAGTTCTTC. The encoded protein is CAISEGQAGAEQFF.